The clone carrying this T cell receptor (beta chain) was seen repeatedly, ten times or more. As yet, its antigen is unknown. This sample is drawn from a study of T cell repertoires in cytomegalovirus infection. Overall study: Peptides in the study included HLA-C-restricted and HLA-B-restricted CMV epitopes.

Study-wide results and caveats: CMV-specific TCR beta clonotypes restricted by HLA-C were the ones dominating the ex vivo response.

TCRdb redid the calling of the reads with MiXCR, one entry per CDR3 protein. The table records more than 300,000 distinct CDR3 sequences, 34% of them present only once. CDR1 and CDR2 from the germline V gene are SGHTA and FQGNSA. The CDR3 extends over 13 amino acids. V was shortened by 3 bases and J by 6 bases, with 8 bases between the two germline ends. This sample comprised cultured PBMCs, obtained from culture after CMV antigen stimulation. The J gene is TRBJ2-2, the V gene TRBV7-2; no clear D gene. The origin of this receptor is a human donor in good health (CMV status not recorded). Some clones in this sample may be carry-over from other donors' samples. DNA for the CDR3: TGTGCCAGCAGCTTCGCGCCGGCCGGGGAGCTGTTTTTT. As protein: CASSFAPAGELFF.